The 9 T cell receptor beta chains reported below all come from one sample, sequenced in a study of blood T cell repertoires in COVID-19. The method was immunoSEQ multiplex PCR; TCRdb's version includes in-frame clones alone and lacks a portion of them. The sample lists 100,000 to 150,000 clones, approximately 84% occurring once. The sample taken for sequencing was peripheral blood. Source of these receptors: a man in his 60s with acute or convalescent COVID-19.

This clone was observed many times. CDR3 bases: TGTGCCAGCAGCTCAGGACTAGCGCTCAATGAGCAGTTCTTC. Translated, it gives CASSSGLALNEQFF. The chain is built from TRBV7-9 and TRBJ2-1; 9 positions agree with TRBD2. This CDR3 region has 14 residues. Germline loops: CDR1 SEHNR, CDR2 FQNEAQ (reference sequence). Trimming removed 4 bases from V and 6 bases from J; junction bases left unmatched: 4. Full variable domain (missing parts from reference TRBV7-9 and TRBJ2-1): DTGVSQNPRHKITKRGQNVTFRCDPISEHNRLYWYRQTLGQGPEFLTYFQNEAQLEKSRLLSDRFSAERPKGSFSTLEIQRTEQGDSAMYLCASSSGLALNEQFFGPGTRLTVL.

V and J are TRBV4-1 and TRBJ1-6, with 7 bases matching TRBD1. Trimming took 3 bases from V and 9 from J; bases not matched to a gene: 5. The CDR3 extends over 14 amino acids. Germline lookup yields CDR1 MGHRA and CDR2 YSYEKL. The chain's CDR3 is CASSQDRTGSPLHF. CDR3 nucleotides: TGCGCCAGCAGCCAGGACAGGACAGGTTCACCCCTCCACTTT.

The CDR3 protein is CASRGRGVTEAFF. The CDR3, as DNA: TGCGCCAGCAGGGGCAGGGGAGTGACTGAAGCTTTCTTT. The chain carries TRBV10-1 and TRBJ1-1, with D possibly being TRBD1 (6 bases). Trimming removed 6 bases at V and 5 bases at J, with 13 bases between. CDR1 is WNHNN and CDR2 is SYGVQD in the germline V gene (reference sequence). The CDR3 spans 13 residues.

This chain connects TRBV29-1 to TRBJ2-1; D is perhaps TRBD1 (6 bases). The CDR3 extends over 15 amino acids. Germline CDR1 SQVTM, CDR2 ANQGSEA. Between the trimmed V and J ends, which lost 4 bases and 0 bases, there was a span of 13 bases. CDR3 protein: CSVASGASSYNEQFF. The CDR3 coding sequence is TGCAGCGTTGCATCAGGGGCCAGCTCCTACAATGAGCAGTTCTTC.

In the case of this clone: Mismatch with germline at one junction end may stem from a read error. The chain couples TRBV11-1 to TRBJ2-7; D may be TRBD1 (5 bases). This CDR3 comprises 14 residues. Germline CDR1 and CDR2: SGHAT and FQDESV (reference sequence). The CDR3 sequence is CASSLRLGQPKVDF. CDR3 nucleotides: TGTGCCAGCAGCTTAAGGTTGGGGCAGCCCAAGGTGGACTTC.

The chain links TRBV3-1 (or the pseudogene TRBV3-2) to TRBJ1-2, with D tentatively TRBD1 (6 bases). CDR1 and CDR2 from the germline V gene are LGHDT and YNNKEL (reference sequence). CDR3 length: 15 residues. Trimming removed 4 bases from V and 4 bases from J, with 16 bases in between. The chain's CDR3 is CASSPTSWGLYGYTF. The CDR3 DNA sequence: TGTGCCAGCAGCCCGACATCGTGGGGGCTCTATGGCTACACCTTC.

The chain has TRBV7-9 and TRBJ1-5; TRBD1 matches 7 bases. The CDR3 consists of 13 residues. V was pared by 5 bases and J by 5 bases, with 3 bases of the junction left unmatched. CDR1 is SEHNR, CDR2 FQNEAQ, per germline (reference sequence). The chain's CDR3 is CASSLDRDQPQHF. The CDR3 bases are TGTGCCAGCAGCCTTGACAGGGATCAGCCCCAGCATTTT.

V is TRBV24-1 and J is TRBJ1-3, with 7 bases fitting TRBD1. The CDR3 loop spans 15 amino acids. Germline CDR1 reads KGHDR; CDR2 reads SFDVKD. Germline trimming cut 3 bases from V and 2 bases from J; bases unmatched to any gene: 3. The CDR3 DNA is TGTGCCACCAGTGATCCAGGACAGGCTGGAAACACCATATATTTT. This sequence encodes CATSDPGQAGNTIYF.

The chain employs TRBV4-2 and TRBJ2-7, with 8 bases aligning to TRBD2. Looked up from germline, CDR1 is LGHNA and CDR2 is YNFKEQ. V was pared by 4 bases and J by 0 bases, with 2 bases of the junction left unmatched. The CDR3 runs 14 residues. The CDR3 loop reads CASSRTSGSYEQYF. Here the CDR3 DNA reads TGTGCCAGCAGCCGCACTAGCGGCTCCTACGAGCAGTACTTC.